A selection of T cell receptor beta chains follows, all from one sample in a study of beta chain features in type 1 diabetes. Sequenced by immunoSEQ multiplex PCR; TCRdb stores in-frame clones only, minus some. Of about 360,000 clones detected, approximately 12% appear once; the ten largest clones hold around 0.02%. Sequencing was carried out using naive CD4+ T cells from blood. These receptors all come from a man younger than 30 in good health. Both conserved end residues are part of each CDR3. Fields, in order: J gene, D gene, V gene, clone size, CDR3 protein, CDR3 DNA. D genes are given only for firm matches. A row's size may be missing; if present it is once, few, many or a size class.

TRBJ1-2,.,TRBV19,few,CAIQERQGSYGYTF,TGTGCCATTCAGGAGAGGCAGGGGAGCTATGGCTACACCTTC
TRBJ2-3,.,TRBV9,.,CASSVRGGSGTDTQYF,TGTGCCAGCAGCGTACGTGGCGGATCGGGCACAGATACGCAGTATTTT
TRBJ1-2,.,TRBV2,few,CASRSGDGYTF,TGTGCCAGCAGGTCCGGTGATGGCTACACCTTC
TRBJ2-7,.,TRBV7-9,.,CASSLGSSASYEQYF,TGTGCCAGCAGCTTAGGTTCCAGCGCCTCCTACGAGCAGTACTTC
TRBJ1-5,.,TRBV6-6,.,CASSSQGNGNQPQHF,TGTGCCAGCAGTTCCCAGGGGAATGGCAATCAGCCCCAGCATTTT
TRBJ1-2,TRBD1,TRBV7-9,.,CASSLGTATYGYTF,TGTGCCAGCAGCTTGGGGACAGCTACCTATGGCTACACCTTC
TRBJ2-1,.,TRBV9,.,CASSHHGINNEQFF,TGTGCCAGCAGCCACCACGGGATCAACAATGAGCAGTTCTTC
TRBJ1-4,.,TRBV30,few,CAWGHATNEKLFF,TGTGCCTGGGGACATGCAACTAATGAAAAACTGTTTTTT
TRBJ2-1,TRBD1,TRBV10-3,.,CATGQGSYNEQFF,TGTGCCACGGGACAGGGCTCCTACAATGAGCAGTTCTTC
TRBJ2-7,.,TRBV5-5,.,CASSSRRELVYEQYF,TGTGCCAGCAGCTCTAGACGGGAGCTGGTCTACGAGCAGTACTTC
TRBJ2-7,TRBD2,TRBV7-9,few,CASSLQREGYEQYF,TGTGCCAGCAGCTTACAGCGGGAGGGCTACGAGCAGTACTTC
TRBJ2-1,TRBD1,TRBV29-1,few,CSVEDGTGVSNEQFF,TGCAGCGTTGAAGACGGGACAGGAGTGAGCAATGAGCAGTTCTTC
TRBJ2-7,TRBD1,TRBV9,few,CASSPPGQIYEQYF,TGTGCCAGCAGCCCCCCGGGACAGATCTACGAGCAGTACTTC
TRBJ2-7,TRBD2,TRBV5-4,.,CASSTSGGAYEQYF,TGTGCCAGCAGCACTAGCGGGGGGGCCTACGAGCAGTACTTC
TRBJ2-7,.,TRBV23-1,many,CASSQGREPYEQYF,TGCGCCAGCAGTCAAGGGAGAGAGCCCTACGAGCAGTACTTC
TRBJ1-1,.,TRBV4-1,few,CASSQVSGSEAFF,TGCGCCAGCAGCCAAGTGAGCGGCAGTGAAGCTTTCTTT
TRBJ1-5,.,TRBV30,.,CAWSTGTIYQPQHF,TGTGCCTGGAGCACCGGGACAATCTATCAGCCCCAGCATTTT
TRBJ2-1,.,TRBV10-3,.,CAISDPPGSNEQFF,TGTGCCATCAGTGACCCCCCCGGGAGTAATGAGCAGTTCTTC
TRBJ2-6,TRBD1,TRBV4-1,.,CASSQAYKGAGANVLTF,TGCGCCAGCAGCCAAGCATATAAGGGGGCCGGGGCCAACGTCCTGACTTTC
TRBJ2-3,.,TRBV25-1,.,CASSEILRVGNSDTQYF,TGTGCCAGCAGTGAAATATTGAGGGTTGGGAACTCAGATACGCAGTATTTT
TRBJ2-7,TRBD1,TRBV7-2,.,CASSTRQGSEQYF,TGTGCCAGCAGCACCCGACAGGGGAGCGAGCAGTACTTC
TRBJ1-5,TRBD1,TRBV23-1,few,CASNPSGGFTRLNQPQHF,TGCGCCAGCAATCCTTCAGGGGGCTTTACTAGATTGAATCAGCCCCAGCATTTT
TRBJ2-7,.,TRBV30,few,CACTAPLYEQYF,TGTGCCTGTACTGCCCCCCTCTACGAGCAGTACTTC
TRBJ2-6,.,TRBV27,.,CASSLDRFPSRANVLTF,TGTGCCAGCAGCCTAGACAGGTTCCCATCCCGGGCCAACGTCCTGACTTTC